The 19 T cell receptor beta chains in this list originate from one sample, sequenced in a study of T cells expressing NK-cell markers. TCRdb derives one entry per CDR3 protein from the 5' RACE reads, leaving out DNA. This table lists fewer than 300,000 distinct CDR3 sequences. The sequenced material came from blood T cells: a sorted CD56 or NKG2C T cell subset, CD4+ or CD8+ T cells, or bulk PBMC T cells (not recorded which). All receptors derive from a woman between 18 and 75 years old in good health.

The chain recombines TRBV12-3 or TRBV12-4 with TRBJ1-1; TCRdb's D call of TRBD1 is untestable without DNA. The CDR3 runs 15 residues. CDR3 protein: CASSLGGGLNTEAFF.

The gene calls are TRBV3-1 and TRBJ1-1. The germline gives CDR1 LGHDT, CDR2 YNNKEL (reference sequence). This CDR3 comprises 17 residues. The CDR3 reads CASSPTRLLQRNTEAFF.

This chain connects TRBV9 to TRBJ2-6; the TCRdb D gene call, TRBD1, has no DNA to confirm it. CDR1 is SGDLS and CDR2 is YYNGEE in the germline V gene. CDR3 length: 14 amino acids. CDR3 sequence: CASSVPGGANVLTF. The whole variable domain, remainder taken from reference TRBV9 and TRBJ2-6, is DSGVTQTPKHLITATGQRVTLRCSPRSGDLSVYWYQQSLDQGLQFLIQYYNGEERAKGNILERFSAQQFPDLHSELNLSSLELGDSALYFCASSVPGGANVLTFGAGSRLTVL.

The rearrangement links TRBV29-1 to TRBJ2-3; the D call from TCRdb, TRBD1, cannot be confirmed without DNA. Germline V gene lookup returns CDR1 SQVTM and CDR2 ANQGSEA. This CDR3 contains 12 residues. CDR3 residues: CSVDTGLDAQYF.

The chain couples TRBV18 to TRBJ2-1; there is no DNA to check the TCRdb D call of TRBD2. The germline gives CDR1 KGHSH, CDR2 LQKENI. The CDR3 covers 14 residues. The CDR3 protein is CASSVLAAHNEQFF.

The CDR3 loop reads CAWSLLGNQPQHF. The chain employs TRBV30 and TRBJ1-5. Looked up from germline, CDR1 is GTSNPN and CDR2 is SVGIG (reference sequence). The CDR3 runs to 13 residues.

V usage is TRBV13 and J usage is TRBJ2-3; lacking DNA, the TRBD2 call made by TCRdb goes unchecked. This CDR3 is 16 amino acids long. The germline CDR1 and CDR2 sequences are PRHDT and FYEKMQ (reference sequence). CDR3 sequence reads: CASSRRLAGPTDTQYF.

The V call is TRBV30, the J call TRBJ2-1. The CDR3 totals 14 residues. Germline V gene sequence: CDR1 GTSNPN, CDR2 SVGIG (reference sequence). The CDR3 reads CACLGRGVSYEQFF.

The chain is built from TRBV5-8 and TRBJ2-1; the D call of TRBD1 rests on TCRdb alone, since no DNA is present to check it. Germline V gene lookup returns CDR1 SGHTS and CDR2 YDEGEE. This CDR3 contains 14 residues. This CDR3 is CASRDRGRFYEQFF.

This sequence joins TRBV20-1 and TRBJ1-5; as DNA is missing, the TRBD1 call by TCRdb cannot be tested. CDR3 length: 13 amino acids. Germline lookup yields CDR1 DFQATT and CDR2 SNEGSKA (reference sequence). CDR3 sequence reads: CSAQGARNQPQHF.

The gene calls are TRBV20-1 and TRBJ2-1. From germline, CDR1 is DFQATT and CDR2 SNEGSKA (reference sequence). The CDR3 is 13 residues long. CDR3: CSARGQDPNEQFF.

The chain has TRBV7-2 and TRBJ2-7; the TRBD1 assignment by TCRdb is unverifiable without DNA. Germline CDR1 reads SGHTA; CDR2 reads FQGNSA. The CDR3 totals 15 residues. CDR3 region: CASSQSPGQVGEQYF.

The CDR3 loop is CASSFSGSTDTQYF. The chain combines TRBV6-1 with TRBJ2-3. CDR1 MNHNS and CDR2 SASEGT come from the germline V gene. The CDR3 length is 14 residues.

The CDR3 protein is CSARGGRPNIQYF. The chain joins TRBV20-1 to TRBJ2-4; TCRdb's D call of TRBD1 is untestable without DNA. Germline values: CDR1 DFQATT, CDR2 SNEGSKA (reference sequence). The CDR3 loop spans 13 amino acids.

The chain combines TRBV4-3 with TRBJ2-5; TCRdb's assignment of TRBD2 cannot be checked, as there is no DNA. Germline V lookup: CDR1 LGHNA, CDR2 YSLEER. The CDR3 loop spans 14 amino acids. The CDR3: CASSPRLAGETQYF.

The rearrangement uses TRBV29-1 and TRBJ2-1; the TRBD1 assignment by TCRdb is unverifiable without DNA. Germline V CDR1 and CDR2: SQVTM, ANQGSEA. This CDR3 has 14 amino acids. CDR3 region: CSVEQDRGIGEQFF.

The chain combines TRBV12-3 or TRBV12-4 with TRBJ2-3; TCRdb lists TRBD1, though no DNA is available to test this call. This CDR3 comprises 19 residues. This CDR3 reads CARGLVVTGGCRLPDTQYF.

CDR3 amino acids: CASSGTIGYQPQHF. V usage is TRBV12-3 or TRBV12-4 and J usage is TRBJ1-5. This CDR3 comprises 14 residues.

V gene TRBV7-2 combines with J gene TRBJ1-2; TCRdb gives TRBD1 as the D gene, but with no DNA this cannot be confirmed. The CDR3 contains 14 residues. Germline CDR1 reads SGHTA; CDR2 reads FQGNSA. The CDR3 is CASSLEGTVYGYTF.